The 9 T cell receptor beta chains below all came from one sample that was sequenced in a study of control samples from healthy donors and cancer patients. Clones were sequenced by immunoSEQ multiplex PCR, and TCRdb holds only the in-frame ones, with some missing. This table holds around 170,000 clones, roughly 90% found once. The sample consisted of blood. The receptors come from a woman in her twenties or thirties in good health.

This chain links TRBV2 with TRBJ2-1, with a possible D match to TRBD2 (5 bases). Trimming took 7 bases from V and 1 from J, leaving 14 bases between them. CDR1 and CDR2 (germline): SNHLY, FYNNEI. The CDR3 runs 15 residues. The CDR3 DNA is TGTGCCAGCAACGAGGGAGCGGATTCCTACAATGAGCAGTTCTTC. It yields the protein CASNEGADSYNEQFF.

This sequence joins TRBV7-2 and TRBJ2-5, with TRBD2 identical over 7 bases. The length of the CDR3 is 14 residues. In germline, CDR1 is SGHTA, CDR2 FQGNSA. Trimming cost V 5 bases and J 2 bases; bases outside gene matches: 5. The CDR3 is CASSPGTTQETQYF. DNA for the CDR3: TGTGCCAGCAGCCCCGGGACTACACAAGAGACCCAGTACTTC.

The V and J genes are TRBV6-2 or TRBV6-3 and TRBJ2-2; possibly TRBD1 for D (6 bases). The V gene's germline CDR1 is MNHEY and CDR2 SVGEGT. The CDR3 is made up of 16 amino acids. V was cut by 2 bases and J by 3 bases, with 13 bases left in between. The CDR3 DNA reads TGTGCCAGCAGTTACCCCACAGGGTGGGACACCGGGGAGCTGTTTTTT. Protein sequence: CASSYPTGWDTGELFF.

The genes are TRBV7-2 and TRBJ1-2; no firm D call. Germline V CDR1 and CDR2: SGHTA, FQGNSA. Deletions cut 5 bases from V and 8 bases from J, with 18 bases between. This CDR3 has 14 amino acids. The CDR3 is CASSPAGGGRGYTF. CDR3 coding DNA: TGTGCCAGCAGCCCCGCCGGCGGAGGAAGGGGCTACACCTTC. Looking up the rest from reference TRBV7-2 and TRBJ1-2 gives the full variable domain: GAGVSQSPSNKVTEKGKDVELRCDPISGHTALYWYRQSLGQGLEFLIYFQGNSAPDKSGLPSDRFSAERTGGSVSTLTIQRTQQEDSAVYLCASSPAGGGRGYTFGSGTRLTVV.

The chain joins TRBV7-8 to TRBJ2-1, with 12 positions matching TRBD2. V lost 2 bases to trimming and J lost 7 bases; unmatched junction nucleotides: 3. This CDR3 is 15 amino acids long. Per germline, CDR1 SGHVS and CDR2 FQNEAQ. The CDR3 here is CASSLLAGGRNEQFF. CDR3 sequence (DNA): TGTGCCAGCAGCTTACTAGCGGGAGGGAGAAATGAGCAGTTCTTC.

The V call is TRBV30, the J call TRBJ2-7, with D maybe TRBD1 (6 bases). This CDR3 is built from 14 residues. Trimming took 2 bases from V and 3 from J, leaving 14 bases between them. CDR1 is GTSNPN and CDR2 is SVGIG in the germline V gene (reference sequence). CDR3 sequence reads: CAWSIGGHLYEQYF. Written as DNA, the CDR3 is TGTGCCTGGAGTATAGGGGGACACCTCTACGAGCAGTACTTC.

The CDR3: CASSLGVKKAGGSYNEQFF. The CDR3 DNA sequence: TGTGCCAGCAGCTTAGGAGTGAAGAAAGCGGGAGGCTCCTACAATGAGCAGTTCTTC. The chain carries TRBV11-2 and TRBJ2-1, with TRBD2 matching 9 bases. Trimming at V came to 1 base and at J to 0 bases, leaving 10 bases not matched to a gene. The V gene's germline CDR1 is SGHAT and CDR2 FQNNGV. The CDR3 spans 19 residues.

This sequence joins TRBV2 and TRBJ2-7; 8 bases map to TRBD1. In germline, CDR1 is SNHLY, CDR2 FYNNEI. V lost 3 bases and J lost 2; bases outside the gene matches: 3. CDR3 length: 14 amino acids. The CDR3 protein is CASSEQGATYEQYF. CDR3 coding DNA: TGTGCCAGCAGTGAGCAGGGGGCGACCTACGAGCAGTACTTC.

This clone showed up just once. The chain has TRBV30 and TRBJ1-1, with 10 positions matching TRBD1. V shed 2 bases and J 4 bases; nucleotides not matched to a gene: 13. Germline-derived CDR1 and CDR2 are GTSNPN and SVGIG (reference sequence). The CDR3 is 17 amino acids. CDR3 in DNA: TGTGCCTGGAGTAGGACAGGGGGGTCTTTTCTACCCACTGAAGCTTTCTTT. Amino acids: CAWSRTGGSFLPTEAFF.